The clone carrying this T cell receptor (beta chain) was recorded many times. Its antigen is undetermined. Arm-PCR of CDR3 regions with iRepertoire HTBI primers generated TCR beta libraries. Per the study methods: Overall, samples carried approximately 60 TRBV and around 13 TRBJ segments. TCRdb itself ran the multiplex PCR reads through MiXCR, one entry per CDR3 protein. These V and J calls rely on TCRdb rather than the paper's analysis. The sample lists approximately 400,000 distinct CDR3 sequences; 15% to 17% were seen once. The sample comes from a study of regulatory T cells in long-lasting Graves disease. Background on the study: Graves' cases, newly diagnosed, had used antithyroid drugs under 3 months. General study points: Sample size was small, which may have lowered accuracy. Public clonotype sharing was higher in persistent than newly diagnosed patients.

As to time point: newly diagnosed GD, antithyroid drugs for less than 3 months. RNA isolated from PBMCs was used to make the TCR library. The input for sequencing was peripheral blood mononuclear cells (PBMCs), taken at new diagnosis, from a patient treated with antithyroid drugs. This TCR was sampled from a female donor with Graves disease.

The CDR3 region has the DNA TGTGCCATCAGTGAGTCGTTCCTCAGGGGGCGCACACGCGAGCAGTACTTC. Translation gives CAISESFLRGRTREQYF. The chain employs TRBV10-3 and TRBJ2-7; 8 bases align to TRBD1. CDR3 length equals 17 residues. Trimming took 0 bases from V and 6 from J; bases not matched to a gene: 13. Per germline, CDR1 ENHRY and CDR2 SYGVKD.